The source of this T cell receptor beta chain is a study of human T cells and chemical hapten exposure. Time point indicated: pre-sensitization, week 0. Specified treatment: therapeutic diphenylcyclopropenone sensitization with weekly scalp DPC. This clonotype was counted only a few times. The library labeled individual cDNA molecules by adding unique molecular identifiers to them. MiXCR, applied by TCRdb to the RACE reads, yields one record per CDR3 protein. The table has a few hundred thousand distinct CDR3 sequences, 7% to 10% seen once. CDR1 and CDR2 from the germline V gene are DFQATT and SNEGSKA (reference sequence). Trimming at V came to 0 bases and at J to 0 bases, leaving 7 bases not matched to a gene. CDR3 length: 16 residues.

The rearrangement links TRBV20-1 to TRBJ1-1, with TRBD1 identical over 7 bases. The TCR comes from a woman between 40 and 55 years old with alopecia areata. Some clones in this sample may be carry-over from other donors' samples. The material sequenced was whole blood, taken in connection with sensitization to the hapten diphenylcyclopropenone (DPC). The CDR3 here is CSARDTGAPMNTEAFF. In nucleotides, the CDR3 is TGCAGTGCTAGAGATACAGGGGCCCCTATGAACACTGAAGCTTTCTTT.